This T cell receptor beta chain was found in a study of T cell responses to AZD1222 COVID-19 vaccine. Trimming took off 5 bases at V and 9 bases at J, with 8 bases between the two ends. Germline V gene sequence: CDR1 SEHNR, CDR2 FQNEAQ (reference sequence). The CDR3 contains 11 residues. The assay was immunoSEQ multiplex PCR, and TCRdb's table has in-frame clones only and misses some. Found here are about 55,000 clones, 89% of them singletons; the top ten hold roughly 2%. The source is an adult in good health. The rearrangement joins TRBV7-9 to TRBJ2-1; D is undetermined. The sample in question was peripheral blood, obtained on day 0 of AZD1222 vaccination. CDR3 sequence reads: CASSGGTEQFF. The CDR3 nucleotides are TGTGCCAGCAGCGGCGGCACTGAGCAGTTCTTC.